The clone carrying this T cell receptor beta chain appeared many times. Its specificity is not known. These data come from a study of post-analysis software for immune sequencing data. Background on the study: Courses of disease covered relapsing-remitting, secondary progressive and progressive-relapsing multiple sclerosis. Overall study findings and caveats: Under F measure analysis, samples from one preparation batch co-clustered strongly. The five TRBV segments detected at higher frequency in patients than in controls included TRBV5-6, TRBV5-1 and TRBV20-1. A significant reduction in normalized Chao1 diversity was observed in multiple sclerosis patients versus controls.

Germline CDR1 reads SQVTM; CDR2 reads ANQGSEA. The V end was cut by 1 base, the J end by 7 bases, with 10 bases between. There are 12 residues in the CDR3. Libraries were made from TCR beta cDNA, and they carried unique molecular identifiers. The T cell input of roughly 0.9 to 11 million gave about half a million cDNA molecules. TCRdb analysed the PCR reads with MiXCR anew, one entry per CDR3 protein. Here the sample spans some 260,000 distinct CDR3 sequences, 30% to 45% being singletons. The receptor was isolated from a girl under 18 with multiple sclerosis. This sequence joins TRBV29-1 and TRBJ1-1, with a possible D match to TRBD1 (5 bases). Sequenced input: blood. The CDR3 DNA follows: TGCAGCGTTGAAGTGGGACTCAATGAAGCTTTCTTT. Translated, it gives CSVEVGLNEAFF.